Listed here are 17 T cell receptor beta chains from one sample, sequenced in a study of response to subunit inactivated influenza vaccine. Via MiXCR, TCRdb re-called the RT-PCR reads, giving one row per CDR3 protein. The sample records around 580,000 distinct CDR3 sequences, 13% to 15% being singletons. Sequenced material: PBMCs from blood, taken approximately 12 days after vaccination. These receptors were taken from a middle-aged man who received an inactivated influenza vaccine.

This clonotype was seen ten or more times. J is TRBJ2-3 and V is TRBV12-3 or TRBV12-4, with D unresolved. There are 14 residues in the CDR3. The V gene lost 1 base and the J gene lost 2 bases, with 7 bases spanning the gap. The CDR3 nucleotides read TGTGCCAGCAGTTTAGGTCGATTCACAGATACGCAGTATTTT. This encodes CASSLGRFTDTQYF.

This clonotype was seen ten or more times. V is TRBV28 and J is TRBJ1-1; D remains ambiguous. V gave up 5 bases and J gave up 2 bases, with 3 bases separating them. CDR3 length: 11 residues. Germline V CDR1 and CDR2: MDHEN, SYDVKM. CDR3 DNA sequence: TGTGCCAGCAGTCGAAACACTGAAGCTTTCTTT. This encodes CASSRNTEAFF.

This clonotype was seen repeatedly, ten times or more. The chain carries TRBV5-1 and TRBJ2-7; D perhaps matches TRBD1 (6 bases). From germline, CDR1 is SGHRS and CDR2 YFSETQ. The CDR3 consists of 16 residues. V was clipped by 2 bases and J by 1 base, with 16 bases between them. The CDR3 reads CASSFRATGISYEQYF. CDR3 bases: TGCGCCAGCAGCTTTAGAGCTACAGGGATATCCTACGAGCAGTACTTC.

There are a few counts of this clonotype. This chain uses TRBV5-1 with TRBJ1-1, with 11 nucleotides matching TRBD1. CDR3 length: 16 residues. Germline V gene data show CDR1 as SGHRS and CDR2 as YFSETQ. Losses at the gene ends were 4 bases for V and 4 bases for J; bases not matched to a gene: 9. The CDR3 reads CASSTGGTGGPTEAFF. The CDR3 nucleotides are TGCGCCAGCAGCACCGGCGGGACAGGGGGTCCCACTGAAGCTTTCTTT.

This clonotype was seen a few times. The gene calls are TRBV20-1 and TRBJ2-2; D unclear. Germline assignment: CDR1 DFQATT and CDR2 SNEGSKA (reference sequence). Trimming stripped 0 bases from V and 6 bases from J, with 11 bases between. This CDR3 spans 14 amino acids. CDR3 DNA: TGCAGTGCTAGAGATCCTCGGGCGTCCGGGGAGCTGTTTTTT. Amino acid sequence: CSARDPRASGELFF.

A few counts support this clonotype. This chain uses TRBV5-1 with TRBJ2-3, with a possible D match to TRBD2 (6 bases). The V and J ends lost 2 bases and 4 bases respectively, with 14 bases between them. This CDR3 region has 15 residues. Per germline, CDR1 SGHRS and CDR2 YFSETQ. CDR3 loop: CASSFLGEVADTQYF. The CDR3 coding sequence is TGCGCCAGCAGCTTTCTGGGGGAGGTCGCAGATACGCAGTATTTT.

The V gene is TRBV4-2, the J gene TRBJ2-2; the D is unclear. The CDR3 is 14 residues long. The germline V gene has CDR1 LGHNA and CDR2 YNFKEQ. V gave up 1 base and J gave up 6 bases, with 9 bases separating them. CDR3 DNA: TGTGCCAGCAGCCAAGGCGGTCCCGCCGGGGAGCTGTTTTTT. Translating it yields CASSQGGPAGELFF.

This clonotype was found a few times. The chain has TRBV5-5 and TRBJ1-1; a possible D gene is TRBD1 (6 bases). V lost 4 bases, J lost 0 bases, and 10 bases lay in between. There are 14 residues in the CDR3. Germline-derived CDR1 and CDR2 are SGHKS and YYEKEE (reference sequence). In DNA form, the CDR3 reads TGTGCCAGCAGCCACGGGGGCATGAACACTGAAGCTTTCTTT. It specifies CASSHGGMNTEAFF.

The chain is built from TRBV28 and TRBJ2-7; D possibly corresponds to TRBD2 (5 bases). The germline CDR1 and CDR2 sequences are MDHEN and SYDVKM. The V end lost 6 bases, the J end lost 6 bases, and 12 bases lay between the germline ends. The CDR3 length is 12 residues. The CDR3 sequence: CASSTSPGEQYF. CDR3 DNA: TGTGCCAGCAGCACTAGTCCCGGCGAGCAGTACTTC.

The CDR3 nucleotides read TGCGCCAGCAGTTACGTCAGGGATAGCACTGAAGCTTTCTTT. This sequence encodes CASSYVRDSTEAFF. The chain has TRBV5-1 and TRBJ1-1; a possible D gene is TRBD1 (5 bases). CDR1 SGHRS and CDR2 YFSETQ come from the germline V gene. V was pared by 5 bases and J by 4 bases, with 15 bases between. The CDR3 is 14 amino acids.

The V and J genes are TRBV2 and TRBJ2-2; TRBD2 matches at 7 bases. Germline-derived CDR1 and CDR2 are SNHLY and FYNNEI. The CDR3 is 17 amino acids. The trim removed 2 bases at V and 4 bases at J, leaving 10 bases unmatched. This CDR3 reads CASSETTSSASTGELFF. The CDR3 coding sequence is TGTGCCAGCAGTGAAACGACTAGCTCAGCGAGCACCGGGGAGCTGTTTTTT.

This clonotype has only a few counts. The chain joins TRBV10-3 to TRBJ1-2, with 7 bases identical to TRBD1. There are 13 residues in the CDR3. Germline lookup yields CDR1 ENHRY and CDR2 SYGVKD. Trimming took 7 bases from V and 6 from J; bases not matched to a gene: 8. CDR3 sequence reads: CAITMGTVHGYTF. CDR3 DNA sequence: TGTGCCATCACTATGGGGACAGTTCATGGCTACACCTTC.

A few counts support this clonotype. The chain joins TRBV20-1 to TRBJ2-1; no reliable D call. The V gene's germline CDR1 is DFQATT and CDR2 SNEGSKA (reference sequence). This CDR3 has 11 residues. V dropped 3 bases and J dropped 9 bases, with 9 bases sitting between them. The CDR3 bases are TGCAGTGCTAGTGAATACCCTGAGCAGTTCTTC. Protein sequence: CSASEYPEQFF.

The genes are TRBV12-3 or TRBV12-4 and TRBJ2-1; 9 bases align to TRBD2. The CDR3 spans 15 residues. Unmatched junction bases numbered 4, after V lost 3 bases and J lost 4 bases. The CDR3: CASSFRLAEYNEQFF. The CDR3, as DNA: TGTGCCAGCAGTTTCCGACTAGCGGAGTACAATGAGCAGTTCTTC.

This clonotype appeared a few times. The chain combines TRBV5-1 with TRBJ2-7, with 7 positions matching TRBD2. This CDR3 is built from 14 residues. The V gene end was trimmed by 4 bases and the J gene end by 6 bases; junction bases not matched to a gene: 10. CDR1 and CDR2 from the germline V gene are SGHRS and YFSETQ. CDR3 sequence: CASSSGTVLAEQYF. The CDR3 DNA reads as TGCGCCAGCAGCAGCGGGACGGTCCTCGCCGAGCAGTACTTC. The entire variable domain, with the rest obtained from reference TRBV5-1 and TRBJ2-7, is as follows: KAGVTQTPRYLIKTRGQQVTLSCSPISGHRSVSWYQQTPGQGLQFLFEYFSETQRNKGNFPGRFSGRQFSNSRSEMNVSTLELGDSALYLCASSSGTVLAEQYFGPGTRLTVT.

The chain uses TRBV10-3 and TRBJ2-5, with 13 bases aligning to TRBD2. This CDR3 has 14 residues. The germline CDR1 and CDR2 sequences are ENHRY and SYGVKD. After removal of 6 bases from V and 5 bases from J, the junction contained 3 bases not matched to a gene. CDR3 protein: CAISATSGGETQYF. DNA of the CDR3: TGTGCCATCAGCGCGACTAGCGGGGGGGAGACCCAGTACTTC.

Ten or more counts support this clonotype. The CDR3, as DNA: TGCGCCAGCAGTTCCGGGACGTTGGACACCGGGGAGCTGTTTTTT. Protein: CASSSGTLDTGELFF. The V gene is TRBV5-1, the J gene TRBJ2-2; tentatively, D is TRBD1 or TRBD2 (5 bases each). The germline V gene encodes CDR1 SGHRS and CDR2 YFSETQ. CDR3 size: 15 residues. The V end lost 5 bases, the J end lost 3 bases, and 14 bases lay between the germline ends. The whole variable domain, remainder taken from reference TRBV5-1 and TRBJ2-2, is KAGVTQTPRYLIKTRGQQVTLSCSPISGHRSVSWYQQTPGQGLQFLFEYFSETQRNKGNFPGRFSGRQFSNSRSEMNVSTLELGDSALYLCASSSGTLDTGELFFGEGSRLTVL.